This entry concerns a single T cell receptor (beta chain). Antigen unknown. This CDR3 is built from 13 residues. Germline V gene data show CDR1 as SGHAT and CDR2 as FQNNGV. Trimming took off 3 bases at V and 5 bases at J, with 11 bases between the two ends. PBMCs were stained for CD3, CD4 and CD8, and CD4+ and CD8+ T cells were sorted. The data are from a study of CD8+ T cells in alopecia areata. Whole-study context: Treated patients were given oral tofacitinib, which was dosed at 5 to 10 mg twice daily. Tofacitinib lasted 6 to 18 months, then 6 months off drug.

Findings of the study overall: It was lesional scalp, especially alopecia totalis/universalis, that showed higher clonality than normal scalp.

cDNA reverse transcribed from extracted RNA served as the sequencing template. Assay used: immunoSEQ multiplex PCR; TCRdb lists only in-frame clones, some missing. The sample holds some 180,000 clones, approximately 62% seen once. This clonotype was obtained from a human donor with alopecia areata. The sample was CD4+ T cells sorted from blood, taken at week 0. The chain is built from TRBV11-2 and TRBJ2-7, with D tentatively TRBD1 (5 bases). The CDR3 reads CASSLAGKDEQYF. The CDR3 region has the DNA TGTGCCAGCAGCTTGGCAGGGAAGGACGAGCAGTACTTC. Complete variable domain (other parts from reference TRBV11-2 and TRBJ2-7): EAGVAQSPRYKIIEKRQSVAFWCNPISGHATLYWYQQILGQGPKLLIQFQNNGVVDDSQLPKDRFSAERLKGVDSTLKIQPAKLEDSAVYLCASSLAGKDEQYFGPGTRLTVT.